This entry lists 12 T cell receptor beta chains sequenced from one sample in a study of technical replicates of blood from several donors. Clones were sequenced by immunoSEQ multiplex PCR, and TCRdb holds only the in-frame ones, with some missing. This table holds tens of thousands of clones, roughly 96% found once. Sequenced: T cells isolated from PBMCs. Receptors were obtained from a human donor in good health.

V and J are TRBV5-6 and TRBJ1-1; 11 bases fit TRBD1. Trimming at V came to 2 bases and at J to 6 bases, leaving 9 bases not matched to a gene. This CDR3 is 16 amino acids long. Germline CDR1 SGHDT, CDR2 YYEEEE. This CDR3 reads CASSFGQGAMGSEAFF. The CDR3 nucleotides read TGTGCCAGCAGCTTCGGACAGGGGGCTATGGGTTCTGAAGCTTTCTTT. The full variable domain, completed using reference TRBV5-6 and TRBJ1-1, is DAGVTQSPTHLIKTRGQQVTLRCSPKSGHDTVSWYQQALGQGPQFIFQYYEEEERQRGNFPDRFSGHQFPNYSSELNVNALLLGDSALYLCASSFGQGAMGSEAFFGQGTRLTVV.

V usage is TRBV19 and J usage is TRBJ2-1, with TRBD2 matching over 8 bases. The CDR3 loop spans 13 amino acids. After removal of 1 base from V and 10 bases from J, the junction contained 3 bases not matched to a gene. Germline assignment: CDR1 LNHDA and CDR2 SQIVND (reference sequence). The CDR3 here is CASSIVGTREQFF. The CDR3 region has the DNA TGTGCCAGTAGTATAGTTGGGACTAGAGAGCAGTTCTTC.

For the CDR3, the DNA is TGTGCCAGCAGTGTAACGGGTACTGAAGCTTTCTTT. The encoded protein is CASSVTGTEAFF. This sequence joins TRBV27 and TRBJ1-1; no definite D call. The CDR3 totals 12 residues. From germline, CDR1 is MNHEY and CDR2 SMNVEV (reference sequence). Trimming stripped 5 bases from V and 5 bases from J, with 9 bases between.

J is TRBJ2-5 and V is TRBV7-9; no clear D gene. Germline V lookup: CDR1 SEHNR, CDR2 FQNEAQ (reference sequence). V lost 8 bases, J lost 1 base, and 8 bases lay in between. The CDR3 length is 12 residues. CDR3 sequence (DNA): TGTGCCAGCGGTCACAGCCAAGAGACCCAGTACTTC. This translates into CASGHSQETQYF.

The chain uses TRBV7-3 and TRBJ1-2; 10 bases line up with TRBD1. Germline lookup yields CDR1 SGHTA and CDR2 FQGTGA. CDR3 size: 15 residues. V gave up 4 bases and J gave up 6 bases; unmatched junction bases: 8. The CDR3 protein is CASSWGDRGQNGYTF. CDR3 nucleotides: TGTGCCAGCAGCTGGGGAGACAGGGGGCAGAATGGCTACACCTTC.

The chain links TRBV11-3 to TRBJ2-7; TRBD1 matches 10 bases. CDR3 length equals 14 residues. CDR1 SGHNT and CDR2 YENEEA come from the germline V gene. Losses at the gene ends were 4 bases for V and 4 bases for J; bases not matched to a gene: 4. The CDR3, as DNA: TGTGCCAGCAGCTACGGGACAGGGGAATACGAGCAGTACTTC. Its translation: CASSYGTGEYEQYF.

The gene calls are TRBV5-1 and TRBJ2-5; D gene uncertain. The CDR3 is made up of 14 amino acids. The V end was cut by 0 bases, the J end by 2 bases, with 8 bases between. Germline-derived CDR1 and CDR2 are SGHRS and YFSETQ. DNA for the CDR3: TGCGCCAGCAGCTTGGGTGGCAAACAAGAGACCCAGTACTTC. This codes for CASSLGGKQETQYF.

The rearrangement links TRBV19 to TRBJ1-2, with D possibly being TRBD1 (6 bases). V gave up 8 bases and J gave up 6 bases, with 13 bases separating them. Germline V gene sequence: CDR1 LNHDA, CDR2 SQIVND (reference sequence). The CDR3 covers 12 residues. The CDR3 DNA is TGTGCCAGTTCACAGGGAATGAATGGCTACACCTTC. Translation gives CASSQGMNGYTF.

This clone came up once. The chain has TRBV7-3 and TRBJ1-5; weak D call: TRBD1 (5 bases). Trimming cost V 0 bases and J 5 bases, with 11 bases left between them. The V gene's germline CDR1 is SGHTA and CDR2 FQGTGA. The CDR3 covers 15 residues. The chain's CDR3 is CASSLTGGVDQPQHF. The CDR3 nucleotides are TGTGCCAGCAGCTTAACCGGGGGGGTTGATCAGCCCCAGCATTTT.

The CDR3 sequence: CASSHLGFSGEPSDEQFF. CDR3 coding DNA: TGTGCCAGCAGCCACCTGGGATTTAGCGGGGAGCCCTCTGATGAGCAGTTCTTC. This chain links TRBV4-2 with TRBJ2-1, with 8 bases fitting TRBD2. Germline-derived CDR1 and CDR2 are LGHNA and YNFKEQ. J gave up 8 bases and V 3 bases, and 18 bases lay outside the gene matches. This CDR3 contains 18 residues.

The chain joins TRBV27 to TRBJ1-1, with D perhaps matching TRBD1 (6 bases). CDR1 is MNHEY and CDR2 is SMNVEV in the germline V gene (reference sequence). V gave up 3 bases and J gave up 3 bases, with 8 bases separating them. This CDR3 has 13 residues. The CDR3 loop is CASSLGQHTEAFF. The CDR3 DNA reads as TGTGCCAGCAGTTTGGGACAACACACTGAAGCTTTCTTT.

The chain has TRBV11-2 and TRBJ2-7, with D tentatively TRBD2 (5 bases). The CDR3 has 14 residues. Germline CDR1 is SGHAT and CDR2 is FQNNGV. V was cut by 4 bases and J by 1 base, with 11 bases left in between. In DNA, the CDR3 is TGTGCCAGCAGCTACCCCGGGATTTCCTACGAGCAGTACTTC. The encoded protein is CASSYPGISYEQYF. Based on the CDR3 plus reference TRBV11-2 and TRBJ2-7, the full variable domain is EAGVAQSPRYKIIEKRQSVAFWCNPISGHATLYWYQQILGQGPKLLIQFQNNGVVDDSQLPKDRFSAERLKGVDSTLKIQPAKLEDSAVYLCASSYPGISYEQYFGPGTRLTVT.